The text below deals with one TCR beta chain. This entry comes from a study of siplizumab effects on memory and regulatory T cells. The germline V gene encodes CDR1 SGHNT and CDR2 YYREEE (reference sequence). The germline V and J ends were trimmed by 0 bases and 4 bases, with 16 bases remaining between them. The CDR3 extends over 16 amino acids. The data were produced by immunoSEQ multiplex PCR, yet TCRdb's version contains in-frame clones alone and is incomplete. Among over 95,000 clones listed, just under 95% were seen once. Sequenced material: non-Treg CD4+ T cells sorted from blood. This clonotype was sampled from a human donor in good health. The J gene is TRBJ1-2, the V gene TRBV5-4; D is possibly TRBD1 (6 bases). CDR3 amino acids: CASSLGTSGGGYGYTF. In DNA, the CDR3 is TGTGCCAGCAGCTTGGGAACGTCGGGGGGCGGCTATGGCTACACCTTC.